This TCR beta chain comes out of a study of T cells after yellow fever vaccination. Trimming took off 0 bases at V and 6 bases at J, with 14 bases between the two ends. Germline CDR1 and CDR2: GTSNPN and SVGIG (reference sequence). CDR3 size: 14 residues. Study-wide points: By day 5 rather than day 15, the secondary response had peaked, though it was weaker. Researchers cautioned that FACS-sorted repertoires could harbor abundant clonotypes contaminating from the bulk population. A limited proportion of clonotypes was detected within both the CD4 and CD8 compartments.

Universal primer sites and UMIs were introduced during 5'RACE template-switching synthesis of TCR cDNA. One entry per CDR3 protein, called by TCRdb with MiXCR from the 5' RACE reads. Of around 300,000 distinct CDR3 sequences in the sample, approximately 13% were seen once. Notes on this clonotype: Its antigen remains unidentified.

The chain combines TRBV30 with TRBJ1-1; maybe TRBD1 (5 bases). Source: CD4+ T cells sorted from PBMCs, taken 45 days after the yellow fever booster vaccination. The sequence was collected from a young man who received the YFV17D yellow fever vaccine. CDR3 region: CAWSVAPGRSEAFF. The CDR3 nucleotides read TGTGCCTGGAGTGTAGCCCCAGGGAGGTCTGAAGCTTTCTTT.